Listed here are 2 T cell receptor beta chains from one sample, sequenced in a study of neoadjuvant anti-PD-1 for oral cavity cancer. The repertoire was sequenced with immunoSEQ multiplex PCR; TCRdb's copy has only in-frame clones and lacks some. Among about 15,000 clones listed, 35% to 50% were seen once. Time point reported: after neoadjuvant nivolumab, at surgical resection. The sequences come from tumor tissue, collected after nivolumab (anti-PD-1) treatment. The source of these receptors is a person between 40 and 80 years old with oral cavity squamous cell carcinoma.

By sample fraction, this clone is medium-sized. The CDR3 sequence is CASSLLSRDGYTF. CDR3 in DNA: TGTGCCAGCAGCTTACTCTCACGAGATGGCTACACCTTC. The chain has TRBV7-2 and TRBJ1-2; no reliable D call. CDR3 size: 13 residues. Germline loops: CDR1 SGHTA, CDR2 FQGNSA. Trimming removed 2 bases from V and 6 bases from J, with 10 bases in between.

This clone was counted many times. The V call is TRBV29-1, the J call TRBJ2-5; 7 nucleotides match TRBD1. Per germline, CDR1 SQVTM and CDR2 ANQGSEA. The CDR3 is made up of 11 amino acids. V was pared by 7 bases and J by 2 bases, with 1 base of the junction left unmatched. CDR3: CSAGQQETQYF. The CDR3 bases are TGCAGCGCGGGACAGCAAGAGACCCAGTACTTC. Drawing the rest from reference TRBV29-1 and TRBJ2-5, the complete variable domain is SAVISQKPSRDICQRGTSLTIQCQVDSQVTMMFWYRQQPGQSLTLIATANQGSEATYESGFVIDKFPISRPNLTFSTLTVSNMSPEDSSIYLCSAGQQETQYFGPGTRLLVL.